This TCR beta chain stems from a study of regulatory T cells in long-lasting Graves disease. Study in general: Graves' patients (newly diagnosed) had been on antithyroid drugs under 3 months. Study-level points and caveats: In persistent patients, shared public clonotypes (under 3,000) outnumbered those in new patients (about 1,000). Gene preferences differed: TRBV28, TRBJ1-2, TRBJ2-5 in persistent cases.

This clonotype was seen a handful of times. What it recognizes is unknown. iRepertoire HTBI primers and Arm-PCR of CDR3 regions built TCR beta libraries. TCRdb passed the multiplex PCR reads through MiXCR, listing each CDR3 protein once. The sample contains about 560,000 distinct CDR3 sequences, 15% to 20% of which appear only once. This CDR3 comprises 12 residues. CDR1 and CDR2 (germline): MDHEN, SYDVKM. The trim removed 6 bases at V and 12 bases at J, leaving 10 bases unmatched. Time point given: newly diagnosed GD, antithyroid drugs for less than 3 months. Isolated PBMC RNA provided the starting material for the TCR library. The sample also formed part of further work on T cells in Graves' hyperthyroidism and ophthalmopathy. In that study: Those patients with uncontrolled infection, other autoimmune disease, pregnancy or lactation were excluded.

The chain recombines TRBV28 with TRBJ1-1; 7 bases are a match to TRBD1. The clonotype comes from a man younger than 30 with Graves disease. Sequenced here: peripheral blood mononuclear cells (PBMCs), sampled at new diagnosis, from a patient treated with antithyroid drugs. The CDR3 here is CASSGAGTETFF. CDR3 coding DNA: TGTGCCAGCAGCGGAGCCGGGACAGAGACTTTCTTT. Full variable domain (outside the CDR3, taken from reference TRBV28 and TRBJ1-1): DVKVTQSSRYLVKRTGEKVFLECVQDMDHENMFWYRQDPGLGLRLIYFSYDVKMKEKGDIPEGYSVSREKKERFSLILESASTNQTSMYLCASSGAGTETFFGQGTRLTVV.